Below are 11 T cell receptor beta chains sequenced from a single sample in a study of CD8 T cells in Susac syndrome (dated 2019 in TCRdb). The library came from the immunoSEQ multiplex PCR assay. RNA was extracted using the RNeasy kit, and about 0.5 to 1 ug of the RNA was reverse transcribed with random hexamers. TCRdb trimmed public reads at Q25 via fastp, called clones via MiXCR and kept in-frame beta chains. Each CDR3 protein gets just one entry, which takes the most common genes and DNA from the rows behind it. The sample has some 200,000 distinct CDR3 sequences on record, 90% to 95% of them singletons. Roughly 0.088% of the sample rests with the top ten. Material: CD4+ T cells from PBMCs. These receptors all come from a human donor with multiple sclerosis.

The chain links TRBV20-1 to TRBJ1-6; D might be TRBD1 (5 bases). The CDR3 is made up of 14 amino acids. Per germline, CDR1 DFQATT and CDR2 SNEGSKA (reference sequence). Trimming took 5 bases from V and 7 from J, leaving 15 bases between them. In DNA, the CDR3 is TGCAGTGCTCAACTCGGACACCAAAATTCACCCCTCCACTTT. Its protein product is CSAQLGHQNSPLHF.

The rearrangement links TRBV30 to TRBJ2-1; 7 nucleotides agree with TRBD2. With 0 bases clipped from V and 4 bases from J, the junction kept 6 bases outside the gene matches. The CDR3 runs to 15 residues. Germline V CDR1 and CDR2: GTSNPN, SVGIG (reference sequence). CDR3 loop: CAWSVLAGYYNEQFF. The CDR3 DNA reads TGTGCCTGGAGTGTCTTAGCGGGTTATTACAATGAGCAGTTCTTC.

This clonotype was counted only a few times. This chain uses TRBV18 with TRBJ2-7; D gene ambiguous. The V end lost 4 bases, the J end lost 3 bases, and 10 bases lay between the germline ends. In germline, CDR1 is KGHSH, CDR2 LQKENI. The length of the CDR3 is 13 residues. The CDR3 nucleotides read TGTGCCAGCTCACTAGGAAGGGACTACGAGCAGTACTTC. It yields the protein CASSLGRDYEQYF.

This CDR3 is CASSGPANSNQPQHF. The CDR3 DNA sequence: TGTGCCAGCAGTGGTCCGGCCAATAGCAATCAGCCCCAGCATTTT. The chain combines TRBV2 with TRBJ1-5, with no clear D. The length of the CDR3 is 15 residues. Germline loops: CDR1 SNHLY, CDR2 FYNNEI. V shed 4 bases and J shed 0 bases, with 10 bases lying between them.

This clonotype was recorded only once. V is TRBV30 and J is TRBJ2-7; 7 nucleotides align to TRBD1. V shed 5 bases, J shed 4 bases, and the junction held 2 bases outside the gene matches. This CDR3 spans 11 amino acids. CDR1 is GTSNPN and CDR2 is SVGIG in the germline V gene (reference sequence). The CDR3 bases are TGTGCCTGGGCACAGGGGTACGAGCAGTACTTC. It specifies CAWAQGYEQYF.

The V call is TRBV2, the J call TRBJ2-5; D not resolved. The CDR3 runs 12 residues. CDR1 and CDR2 (germline): SNHLY, FYNNEI. Trimming pared 7 bases from V and 5 bases from J, leaving 11 bases between. CDR3 nucleotides: TGTGCCAGCATCTCCGAAGCGGAGACCCAGTACTTC. Protein product: CASISEAETQYF.

The chain is built from TRBV30 and TRBJ2-5, with 15 bases fitting TRBD2. Germline CDR1 is GTSNPN and CDR2 is SVGIG (reference sequence). The CDR3 is 17 amino acids. The junction had 6 bases not matched to a gene; V was cut back by 0 bases and J by 4 bases. This CDR3 is CAWSVGLAGGRSETQYF. DNA of the CDR3: TGTGCCTGGAGTGTAGGACTAGCGGGAGGGAGGTCAGAGACCCAGTACTTC.

The rearrangement uses TRBV20-1 and TRBJ1-2, with 11 bases fitting TRBD1. This CDR3 spans 15 amino acids. With V trimmed by 5 bases and J by 4 bases, 9 bases remained unmatched. In germline, CDR1 is DFQATT, CDR2 SNEGSKA (reference sequence). The CDR3 protein is CSALFQGQGGYGYTF. The CDR3 coding sequence is TGCAGTGCTCTGTTTCAGGGACAGGGGGGCTATGGCTACACCTTC.

The chain is built from TRBV3-1 and TRBJ2-2; 9 bases line up with TRBD2. This CDR3 has 15 amino acids. Germline values: CDR1 LGHDT, CDR2 YNNKEL (reference sequence). V was clipped by 0 bases and J by 7 bases; unmatched bases: 3. CDR3 residues: CASSQERGGLGELFF. In DNA, the CDR3 is TGTGCCAGCAGCCAAGAGCGGGGGGGCCTCGGGGAGCTGTTTTTT.

This clonotype has more than one count but fewer than ten. The J gene is TRBJ2-5, the V gene TRBV6-2 or TRBV6-3, with a possible D match to TRBD2 (5 bases). Germline CDR1 reads MNHEY; CDR2 reads SVGEGT. V shed 2 bases and J shed 4 bases, with 5 bases lying between them. The CDR3 has 12 amino acids. CDR3 coding DNA: TGTGCCAGCAGTTACGGGAGAGAGACCCAGTACTTC. This sequence encodes CASSYGRETQYF.

The chain combines TRBV24-1 with TRBJ2-5; maybe TRBD2 (5 bases). This CDR3 has 11 amino acids. V was clipped by 8 bases and J by 4 bases, with 7 bases between them. Germline CDR1 and CDR2: KGHDR and SFDVKD. CDR3 protein: CATKAGETQYF. The CDR3 nucleotides are TGTGCCACCAAGGCGGGAGAGACCCAGTACTTC.